This T cell receptor (beta chain) came from a study of blood T cell repertoires in COVID-19. Study-wide context: In each case, the material was cDNA or gDNA derived from T cells, B-cell-depleted T cells, or PBMCs.

The CDR3 covers 15 residues. Trimming removed 4 bases at V and 2 bases at J, with 13 bases between. Per the germline V gene, CDR1 is SGHTS and CDR2 is YDEGEE. Under the authors' procedure: Amplification from reference gene primers served as the basis for estimated nucleated cell counts. Sequencing was performed with immunoSEQ multiplex PCR; in TCRdb, only in-frame clones are kept and a portion is missing. V and J calls and clone size are given by that table; D and trimming were obtained from the DNA. Of about 120,000 clones listed, around 80% are singletons. This clone was detected only once. The TCR sequence derives from a man aged 70 or older with acute or convalescent COVID-19. Sequencing used peripheral blood. The rearrangement joins TRBV5-8 to TRBJ1-5; D might be TRBD1 (5 bases). The CDR3: CASSPARVGNQPQHF. In DNA form, the CDR3 reads TGTGCCAGCAGCCCCGCCAGGGTAGGCAATCAGCCCCAGCATTTT.